A single sample gave rise to the 14 T cell receptor beta chains below, sequenced in a study of CD8 T cells in Susac syndrome (dated by TCRdb to the late 2010s). The library was produced with the immunoSEQ multiplex PCR assay. RNA was extracted with the RNeasy kit and about 0.5 to 1 ug was reverse transcribed using random hexamers. The public reads were run again by TCRdb, first through fastp at Q25 and then through MiXCR, and only productive beta chains were kept. Duplicate CDR3 protein sequences are folded into a single record with the most common DNA and genes. Across this sample there are approximately 200,000 distinct CDR3 sequences, with under 97% seen only once. Approximately 0.09% of the sample is held by the ten biggest clonotypes. Material: CD4+ T cells from PBMCs. These receptors originate from a human donor with multiple sclerosis.

In its sample, this clonotype was seen once. The genes are TRBV29-1 and TRBJ1-5; possible D gene TRBD1, 5 bases. CDR1 and CDR2 from the germline V gene are SQVTM and ANQGSEA. The V gene lost 2 bases and the J gene lost 3 bases, with 14 bases spanning the gap. The CDR3 runs to 15 residues. The CDR3 sequence is CSVETGQGLNQPQHF. In DNA form, the CDR3 reads TGCAGCGTTGAAACGGGGCAGGGCCTCAATCAGCCCCAGCATTTT.

The CDR3 region has the DNA TGTGCCAGCAGCCTCCATATCGGGGCCTCCTACGAGCAGTACTTC. Translation gives CASSLHIGASYEQYF. The rearrangement uses TRBV12-3 or TRBV12-4 and TRBJ2-7; tentatively, D is TRBD1 or TRBD2 (5 bases each). This CDR3 spans 15 amino acids. V was trimmed by 6 bases and J by 0 bases, leaving 15 bases between them.

The chain is built from TRBV2 and TRBJ1-6, with 7 bases lining up with TRBD1. Trimming took 4 bases from V and 6 from J; bases not matched to a gene: 6. This CDR3 contains 15 residues. Looked up from germline, CDR1 is SNHLY and CDR2 is FYNNEI. The CDR3 loop is CASSARQGSNSPLHF. The DNA of the CDR3 is TGTGCCAGCAGTGCAAGACAGGGTAGTAATTCACCCCTCCACTTT.

The V gene is TRBV9, the J gene TRBJ2-2; 7 positions match TRBD1. The CDR3 length is 15 residues. Per germline, CDR1 SGDLS and CDR2 YYNGEE. V lost 4 bases and J lost 4; bases outside the gene matches: 7. The DNA of the CDR3 is TGTGCCAGCAGCTCCGGGACAGCTCTCACCGGGGAGCTGTTTTTT. It codes for CASSSGTALTGELFF.

The gene calls are TRBV30 and TRBJ2-7; weak D call: TRBD2 (6 bases). CDR1 and CDR2 (germline): GTSNPN, SVGIG (reference sequence). The CDR3 has 13 amino acids. The ends were cut back, 0 bases at V and 6 bases at J, with 12 bases in the middle. The CDR3 DNA follows: TGTGCCTGGAGTGTATCACTAGCAGGCGAGCAGTACTTC. This translates into CAWSVSLAGEQYF.

The chain has TRBV4-1 and TRBJ2-2; the D is unclear. This CDR3 has 12 amino acids. Germline V CDR1 and CDR2: MGHRA, YSYEKL. Deletions cut 3 bases from V and 3 bases from J, with 2 bases between. The CDR3 protein is CASSQYTGELFF. CDR3 in DNA: TGCGCCAGCAGCCAGTACACCGGGGAGCTGTTTTTT.

This clonotype appeared once. The chain recombines TRBV29-1 with TRBJ2-5; 7 bases line up with TRBD1. The V gene end was trimmed by 7 bases and the J gene end by 5 bases; junction bases not matched to a gene: 7. Germline CDR1 is SQVTM and CDR2 is ANQGSEA. The CDR3 consists of 12 residues. The CDR3 reads CSAKGGGETQYF. For the CDR3, the DNA is TGCAGCGCCAAAGGGGGCGGGGAGACCCAGTACTTC.

This chain links TRBV11-2 with TRBJ2-3; 8 bases fit TRBD1. Germline values: CDR1 SGHAT, CDR2 FQNNGV. V was clipped by 4 bases and J by 6 bases; unmatched bases: 6. The CDR3 is 14 residues long. The CDR3 loop is CASSSDRGYDTQYF. CDR3 DNA: TGTGCCAGCAGCTCTGACAGGGGTTACGATACGCAGTATTTT.

The V call is TRBV15, the J call TRBJ2-1; tentative D call: TRBD1 (6 bases). Germline CDR1 is LNHNV and CDR2 is YYDKDF (reference sequence). Trimming shortened V by 1 base and J by 9 bases, and 7 bases separated the two germline ends. CDR3 length: 12 amino acids. The CDR3, as DNA: TGTGCCACCAGCAGAGGACAGGCTGAGCAGTTCTTC. Translating it yields CATSRGQAEQFF.

The CDR3 loop is CASSGPGLAETQYF. The CDR3, as DNA: TGTGCCAGCAGCGGACCGGGACTAGCAGAGACCCAGTACTTC. The rearrangement links TRBV5-4 to TRBJ2-5; 9 bases are a match to TRBD2. The germline V gene has CDR1 SGHNT and CDR2 YYREEE (reference sequence). The CDR3 totals 14 residues. The junction had 5 bases not matched to a gene; V was cut back by 4 bases and J by 4 bases.

The J gene is TRBJ2-1, the V gene TRBV2; D not certain. Germline V lookup: CDR1 SNHLY, CDR2 FYNNEI. Trimming left V 5 bases short and J 7 bases short, with 9 bases between. The CDR3 loop spans 12 amino acids. CDR3 in amino acids: CASSMTLNEQFF. Here the CDR3 DNA reads TGTGCCAGCAGTATGACGTTAAATGAGCAGTTCTTC.

This clonotype was recorded once. The chain has TRBV10-3 and TRBJ1-1; the D is unclear. The germline CDR1 and CDR2 sequences are ENHRY and SYGVKD. V lost 0 bases and J lost 1, with 12 bases in between. CDR3 size: 16 residues. This CDR3 reads CAISESSPGGNTEAFF. The CDR3 bases are TGTGCCATCAGTGAGTCGTCCCCCGGAGGGAACACTGAAGCTTTCTTT.

The rearrangement uses TRBV12-3 or TRBV12-4 and TRBJ1-5, with TRBD1 matching 10 bases. The CDR3 contains 14 residues. V was clipped by 7 bases and J by 5 bases; unmatched bases: 5. CDR3 protein: CASTTDRGDQPQHF. In nucleotides, the CDR3 is TGTGCCAGCACCACGGACAGGGGGGATCAGCCCCAGCATTTT.

This chain links TRBV15 with TRBJ1-5; possibly TRBD1 for D (5 bases). The germline gives CDR1 LNHNV, CDR2 YYDKDF (reference sequence). Trimming pared 0 bases from V and 8 bases from J, leaving 17 bases between. This CDR3 has 16 residues. The CDR3, as DNA: TGTGCCACCAGCAGAGATAATGAGGGGACCCGGGAGCCCCAGCATTTT. Its translation is CATSRDNEGTREPQHF.